The present T cell receptor (beta chain) was sequenced within a study of glioma-infiltrating T cells. General observations from the study: Very few CDR3 sequences were shared between tissue and blood.

TCR alpha and beta CDR3 regions were amplified from RNA using iRepertoire nested multiplex PCR. Using its own MiXCR run on the multiplex PCR reads, TCRdb lists one record per CDR3 protein. In the table there are roughly 20,000 distinct CDR3 sequences, around 24% of which are singletons. This clonotype was counted at least ten times. Antigen unknown. What was sequenced was glioma tissue, nonneoplastic brain tissue, or PBMCs (not recorded which). This TCR was recovered from a human donor with low-grade glioma or glioblastoma, undergoing nonglioma brain surgery, or in good health (not recorded which).

CDR3 residues: CASSFGTGDSNQPQHF. In DNA form, the CDR3 reads TGTGCCAGCAGTTTCGGGACAGGGGATAGCAATCAGCCCCAGCATTTT. The chain recombines TRBV27 with TRBJ1-5; 10 bases are shared with TRBD1. Germline CDR1 is MNHEY and CDR2 is SMNVEV (reference sequence). The CDR3 is 16 amino acids. The V gene end was trimmed by 3 bases and the J gene end by 0 bases; junction bases not matched to a gene: 2.